The clone carrying this T cell receptor (beta chain) was observed a handful of times. The target antigen is unknown. Original processing methods: With immunoSEQ giving junction-only sequences and no quality scores, filtering differed. Using immunoSEQ multiplex PCR, the repertoire was profiled, and TCRdb retains in-frame clones only, with some absent. That table gives V, J and clone size, and the DNA gave D and trimming. The sample has about 2 million clones, roughly 94% seen once; the top ten hold approximately 1.2%. The sample comes from a study of shared clonotypes between healthy human individuals. Study-level points and caveats: In this cohort, only blood was sampled, and tissue repertoires likely differ. Of the naive CD4 clonotypes, 4% to 5% were shared across a handful of donors.

The CDR3 is 12 residues long. CDR1 SEHNR and CDR2 FQNEAQ come from the germline V gene (reference sequence). The V and J ends lost 8 bases and 2 bases respectively, with 10 bases between them. Terminally differentiated effector memory CD45RA+ cells were left out of the naive CD8 fraction, which was CD45RO-negative and positively selected for CCR7. The V gene is TRBV7-9, the J gene TRBJ2-7; possibly TRBD2 for D (5 bases). The clonotype was recovered from a man younger than 35 in good health. Input material: naive CD8+ T cells sorted from blood. CDR3 nucleotide sequence: TGTGCCAGCGGGAGTTCGACCTACGAGCAGTACTTC. It is translated as CASGSSTYEQYF. The variable domain in full, with the rest retrieved from reference TRBV7-9 and TRBJ2-7, is DTGVSQNPRHKITKRGQNVTFRCDPISEHNRLYWYRQTLGQGPEFLTYFQNEAQLEKSRLLSDRFSAERPKGSFSTLEIQRTEQGDSAMYLCASGSSTYEQYFGPGTRLTVT.